A single sample gave rise to the 29 T cell receptor beta chains below, sequenced in a study of shared clonotypes between healthy human individuals (dated by TCRdb to the early 2020s). The method behind the library was the immunoSEQ multiplex PCR assay. The table was pulled from immuneACCESS by TCRdb, which kept in-frame rearrangements only. Such tables lose some clones; where checked, under half of the loss comes from unresolved V genes, and the rest has no known cause. This sample holds some 1,400,000 clones; approximately 96% were observed only once. The ten largest clones add up to roughly 1.2% of the sample. The sequencing input was naive CD4+ T cells sorted from blood. The sample's cell subset or site, from its label and the paper: CD45RA+ positively selected. Receptors originate from a young man in good health.

This chain connects TRBV11-2 to TRBJ1-1; D unresolved. The V end was cut by 3 bases, the J end by 6 bases, with 20 bases between. CDR1 SGHAT and CDR2 FQNNGV come from the germline V gene. CDR3 length: 16 residues. DNA of the CDR3: TGTGCCAGCAGCTTTGGGCTCAGGAGGCCTGGGGCTGAAGCTTTCTTT. Translating it yields CASSFGLRRPGAEAFF.

The chain uses TRBV11-2 and TRBJ1-2; D might be TRBD1 (5 bases). The length of the CDR3 is 12 residues. Looked up from germline, CDR1 is SGHAT and CDR2 is FQNNGV. Trimming cost V 4 bases and J 8 bases, with 11 bases left between them. The DNA of the CDR3 is TGTGCCAGCAGCTCGGACATATCCGGCTACACCTTC. Translating it yields CASSSDISGYTF.

The chain couples TRBV5-4 to TRBJ1-2, with D perhaps matching TRBD1 (6 bases). V lost 2 bases and J lost 3, with 11 bases in between. The CDR3 consists of 14 residues. CDR1 and CDR2 (germline): SGHNT, YYREEE (reference sequence). The CDR3 sequence: CASSFTQGDYGYTF. The CDR3 bases are TGTGCCAGCAGCTTTACACAGGGAGACTATGGCTACACCTTC.

The chain recombines TRBV25-1 with TRBJ2-3, with 13 bases aligning to TRBD2. The CDR3 has 17 residues. Germline V CDR1 and CDR2: MGHDK, SYGVNS. Unmatched junction bases numbered 9, after V lost 3 bases and J lost 6 bases. The CDR3 coding sequence is TGTGCCAGCAGTGATTCCCTACTAGCGGGAGGGCCGGATACGCAGTATTTT. It codes for CASSDSLLAGGPDTQYF.

The rearrangement links TRBV7-9 to TRBJ1-1, with D perhaps TRBD1 (6 bases). V was cut by 8 bases and J by 8 bases, with 15 bases left in between. Germline V gene sequence: CDR1 SEHNR, CDR2 FQNEAQ (reference sequence). The CDR3 loop spans 12 amino acids. The CDR3 nucleotides are TGTGCCAGCTGGGGGCGGACCGAGGAAGCTTTCTTT. Translated, it gives CASWGRTEEAFF.

This rearrangement joins TRBV27 to TRBJ2-3; D might be TRBD2 (6 bases). Trimming took 5 bases from V and 2 from J, leaving 23 bases between them. Germline-derived CDR1 and CDR2 are MNHEY and SMNVEV (reference sequence). The CDR3 spans 18 residues. The CDR3 DNA follows: TGTGCCAGCAGTGGCTCTTTGCTAGCGCACCGTATCACAGATACGCAGTATTTT. Translation: CASSGSLLAHRITDTQYF.

V usage is TRBV10-3 and J usage is TRBJ1-2, with D unresolved. This CDR3 is built from 15 residues. V was shortened by 10 bases and J by 0 bases, with 18 bases between the two germline ends. The V gene's germline CDR1 is ENHRY and CDR2 SYGVKD. The CDR3 DNA reads as TGTGCCACCCAAAACGAGCCGGGAGCTAACTATGGCTACACCTTC. It specifies CATQNEPGANYGYTF.

The rearrangement uses TRBV7-9 and TRBJ2-5, with D hard to call. There are 17 residues in the CDR3. V was trimmed by 7 bases and J by 1 base, leaving 22 bases between them. Germline lookup yields CDR1 SEHNR and CDR2 FQNEAQ (reference sequence). CDR3 bases: TGTGCCAGCACCTTCTTGCGTGGTAGGCGGTTCCAAGAGACCCAGTACTTC. Residues: CASTFLRGRRFQETQYF.

This chain uses TRBV28 with TRBJ2-7, with 8 bases that match TRBD2. The V gene end was trimmed by 1 base and the J gene end by 7 bases; junction bases not matched to a gene: 9. The germline V gene has CDR1 MDHEN and CDR2 SYDVKM. The CDR3 runs 15 residues. The CDR3: CASSLSGAGGGEQYF. The CDR3 coding sequence is TGTGCCAGCAGTTTATCGGGTGCGGGGGGTGGTGAGCAGTACTTC.

This rearrangement joins TRBV27 to TRBJ2-2; tentatively, D is TRBD1 (6 bases). Germline assignment: CDR1 MNHEY and CDR2 SMNVEV (reference sequence). The CDR3 is 15 residues long. The ends were cut back, 4 bases at V and 3 bases at J, with 12 bases in the middle. The CDR3, as DNA: TGTGCCAGCAGTTACTGGGGGCGAGACACCGGGGAGCTGTTTTTT. This encodes CASSYWGRDTGELFF.

The DNA of the CDR3 is TGTGCCAGTAGTATAAGCGGGAGGAACACCGGGGAGCTGTTTTTT. This sequence encodes CASSISGRNTGELFF. The chain has TRBV19 and TRBJ2-2; TRBD2 matches 8 bases. The CDR3 runs to 15 residues. The germline V gene has CDR1 LNHDA and CDR2 SQIVND (reference sequence). The J segment lost 1 base and the V segment lost 2 bases, leaving 0 bases of the junction unmatched.

V usage is TRBV9 and J usage is TRBJ1-2; D gene ambiguous. This CDR3 comprises 15 residues. V was pared by 3 bases and J by 7 bases, with 19 bases between. CDR1 is SGDLS and CDR2 is YYNGEE in the germline V gene. The CDR3 bases are TGTGCCAGCAGCGCTTTCGCCCAATTGGGTGCTGGCTACACCTTC. Amino acids: CASSAFAQLGAGYTF.

J is TRBJ2-7 and V is TRBV28; 9 bases align to TRBD2. The length of the CDR3 is 16 residues. With V trimmed by 6 bases and J by 0 bases, 9 bases remained unmatched. The germline V gene encodes CDR1 MDHEN and CDR2 SYDVKM. Here the CDR3 DNA reads TGTGCCAGCAGCACCCTACTAGCGGGTGACTCCTACGAGCAGTACTTC. Amino acid sequence: CASSTLLAGDSYEQYF.

The chain has TRBV6-5 and TRBJ2-5; maybe TRBD2 (5 bases). V lost 5 bases, J lost 2 bases, and 12 bases lay in between. The CDR3 consists of 14 residues. Germline V lookup: CDR1 MNHEY, CDR2 SVGAGI. The CDR3 region is CASSDTRGQETQYF. As DNA, the CDR3 is TGTGCCAGCAGTGATACTAGAGGTCAAGAGACCCAGTACTTC.

The chain combines TRBV7-2 with TRBJ1-2; D perhaps matches TRBD1 (6 bases). CDR3 length equals 14 residues. Germline-derived CDR1 and CDR2 are SGHTA and FQGNSA. Trimming shortened V by 7 bases and J by 4 bases, and 16 bases separated the two germline ends. Written as DNA, the CDR3 is TGTGCCAGCAATCAAAGGGAAGGGGGCTATGGCTACACCTTC. This translates into CASNQREGGYGYTF.

The CDR3 nucleotides read TGTGCCAGCAGTGAATCGGGAACCTATGGCTACACCTTC. It specifies CASSESGTYGYTF. The chain combines TRBV6-1 with TRBJ1-2; D gene unclear. From germline, CDR1 is MNHNS and CDR2 SASEGT. The length of the CDR3 is 13 residues. Trimming shortened V by 2 bases and J by 4 bases, and 8 bases separated the two germline ends.

The chain has TRBV29-1 and TRBJ1-1, with unresolved D. Germline-derived CDR1 and CDR2 are SQVTM and ANQGSEA. The CDR3 has 12 amino acids. The V end was cut by 7 bases, the J end by 1 base, with 10 bases between. This chain's CDR3 is CSALRPNTEAFF. The CDR3 bases are TGCAGCGCCCTACGCCCGAACACTGAAGCTTTCTTT.

J is TRBJ1-1 and V is TRBV6-1; D unclear. V was cut by 2 bases and J by 1 base, with 14 bases left in between. The CDR3 sequence is 16 residues long. In germline, CDR1 is MNHNS, CDR2 SASEGT. CDR3 coding DNA: TGTGCCAGCAGTGAACCGCCCATCAGGCCGAACACTGAAGCTTTCTTT. It specifies CASSEPPIRPNTEAFF.

The CDR3 protein is CASSDPPRQGRTGELFF. CDR3 coding DNA: TGTGCCAGCAGCGACCCCCCGAGACAGGGTCGCACCGGGGAGCTGTTTTTT. The chain couples TRBV5-4 to TRBJ2-2; TRBD1 matches at 7 bases. This CDR3 spans 17 amino acids. Germline assignment: CDR1 SGHNT and CDR2 YYREEE (reference sequence). The V and J ends lost 4 bases and 4 bases, in that order; junction bases with no gene match: 13.

CDR3 region: CASSPSLAGNFHNEQFF. The DNA of the CDR3 is TGTGCCAGCAGCCCGTCACTAGCGGGAAATTTCCACAATGAGCAGTTCTTC. This sequence joins TRBV9 and TRBJ2-1, with TRBD2 identical over 10 bases. The CDR3 sequence is 17 residues long. Germline-derived CDR1 and CDR2 are SGDLS and YYNGEE. The V and J ends lost 4 bases and 5 bases, in that order; junction bases with no gene match: 12.

This chain joins TRBV5-6 and TRBJ2-2; 8 nucleotides match TRBD2. V dropped 7 bases and J dropped 7; count of bases not matched to a gene: 12. Germline V lookup: CDR1 SGHDT, CDR2 YYEEEE. The CDR3 is 15 amino acids. CDR3 in amino acids: CASGARGLVDGELFF. The CDR3 region has the DNA TGTGCCAGCGGGGCCAGGGGACTAGTAGACGGGGAGCTGTTTTTT.

The chain couples TRBV5-6 to TRBJ1-1; D is unclear. The CDR3 is 14 amino acids. The V gene lost 4 bases and the J gene lost 3 bases, with 13 bases spanning the gap. Germline V gene lookup returns CDR1 SGHDT and CDR2 YYEEEE. CDR3 loop: CASSPPRGDTEAFF. The CDR3 DNA sequence: TGTGCCAGCAGCCCCCCTCGGGGTGACACTGAAGCTTTCTTT.

The table lists this clone with a few counts. Other DNA sequences in this specimen translate into the identical CDR3. J is TRBJ1-3 and V is TRBV5-1; D remains unclear. The CDR3 has 13 amino acids. CDR1 and CDR2 (germline): SGHRS, YFSETQ. Between the trimmed V and J ends, which lost 0 bases and 0 bases, there was a span of 1 base. The CDR3 loop is CASSLGSGNTIYF. The CDR3 DNA reads as TGCGCCAGCAGCTTGGGCTCTGGAAACACCATATATTTT.

This clone was seen once. The V call is TRBV6-5, the J call TRBJ2-6; a possible D gene is TRBD1 (6 bases). Germline V lookup: CDR1 MNHEY, CDR2 SVGAGI. V gave up 5 bases and J gave up 2 bases, with 7 bases separating them. This CDR3 comprises 14 residues. The CDR3 loop is CASSEGAGANVLTF. CDR3 DNA: TGTGCCAGCAGTGAGGGGGCTGGGGCCAACGTCCTGACTTTC.

As for this clone: The sample holds other DNA sequences that translate to the same CDR3. This sequence joins TRBV6-6 and TRBJ2-1, with D possibly matching TRBD2 (5 bases). V was clipped by 6 bases and J by 4 bases, with 10 bases between them. CDR1 is MNHNY, CDR2 SVGAGI, per germline (reference sequence). This CDR3 region has 13 residues. The chain's CDR3 is CASSRGSYNEQFF. CDR3 bases: TGTGCCAGCAGCCGGGGTTCTTACAATGAGCAGTTCTTC.

The rearrangement uses TRBV19 and TRBJ2-3; D may be TRBD2 (6 bases). Trimming stripped 2 bases from V and 9 bases from J, with 12 bases between. CDR3 length equals 13 residues. Per germline, CDR1 LNHDA and CDR2 SQIVND (reference sequence). DNA of the CDR3: TGTGCCAGTAGTATACAGGGAGGAGAAACGCAGTATTTT. Translating it yields CASSIQGGETQYF.

This chain uses TRBV6-4 with TRBJ2-6; a weak D match, TRBD2 (6 bases). The V end lost 6 bases, the J end lost 2 bases, and 14 bases lay between the germline ends. Germline-derived CDR1 and CDR2 are MRHNA and SNTAGT. The CDR3 has 16 residues. The CDR3 DNA is TGTGCCAGCAGACCTTCTGGCGGGACTGGGGCCAACGTCCTGACTTTC. Protein sequence: CASRPSGGTGANVLTF.

The CDR3 nucleotides read TGTGCCAGCAGTAGGGACAGGGGAAACAATGAGCAGTTCTTC. Its protein product is CASSRDRGNNEQFF. The chain uses TRBV6-1 and TRBJ2-1, with 10 bases fitting TRBD1. Trimming took 5 bases from V and 5 from J; bases not matched to a gene: 3. Germline CDR1 and CDR2: MNHNS and SASEGT. The CDR3 is 14 amino acids.

This chain links TRBV18 with TRBJ1-2; 9 bases fit TRBD1. Trimming took 2 bases from V and 11 from J; bases not matched to a gene: 3. This CDR3 has 12 amino acids. Germline values: CDR1 KGHSH, CDR2 LQKENI. The CDR3 sequence is CASSPSDRGYTF. As DNA, the CDR3 is TGTGCCAGCTCACCATCTGACAGGGGGTACACCTTC.